Included here is one T cell receptor beta chain sequence, with context. Its cognate antigen is unknown. The data were taken from a study of cytomegalovirus exposure and HLA in healthy donors. Overall study findings and caveats: TCR beta chains associated with HLA were, in a later analysis, more clonally expanded than equally common others.

The CMV serostatus of this donor was not recorded. 13 Jbeta primers and 60 Vbeta primers were used for the PCR. Repertoires were generated with immunoSEQ multiplex PCR, while TCRdb's copy carries only in-frame clones and drops some. The sample holds fewer than 250,000 clones; 85% are singletons and the top ten take roughly 1.3%. Trimming removed 4 bases from V and 4 bases from J, with 4 bases in between. Germline CDR1 and CDR2: SGHAT and FQNNGV. This CDR3 has 11 amino acids. V and J are TRBV11-2 and TRBJ2-5; D ambiguous. Sequencing was performed on PBMCs. This TCR was sampled from a human donor in good health. In DNA, the CDR3 is TGTGCCAGCAGCTATCGAGAGACCCAGTACTTC. It translates to CASSYRETQYF.